A selection of T cell receptor beta chains follows, all from one sample in a study of CXCR3-negative and CXCR3-positive naive CD8 T cells. Reanalyzing the 5' RACE reads, TCRdb keeps one entry per CDR3 protein, without DNA. The sample totals roughly 140,000 distinct CDR3 sequences. Sequenced: naive CXCR3+ CD8+ T cells from blood. The receptors stem from a human donor in good health. Some clones in this sample may be carry-over from other donors' samples. Each CDR3 is given with its conserved first and last residue. The order of the fields is V gene, J gene, CDR3 length, CDR3 protein.

TRBV4-2	TRBJ2-2	15	CASSPRDRGTGELFF
TRBV29-1	TRBJ2-7	13	CSVPAGNSYEQYF
TRBV28	TRBJ1-6	14	CASSLTGNNSPLHF
TRBV10-3	TRBJ1-2	14	CAIKRNGPNYGYTF
TRBV10-3	TRBJ1-5	13	CALATTSNQPQYF
TRBV4-1	TRBJ2-7	14	CASSQREAAYEQYF
TRBV7-9	TRBJ1-4	18	CASSSPPRGTATNEKLFF
TRBV15	TRBJ2-1	18	CATSTTTITGSYYNEQFF
TRBV12-3/TRBV12-4	TRBJ2-1	16	CASSPLESNSYNEQFF
TRBV11-3	TRBJ2-1	12	CASSLGSYEQFF